This is a list of T cell receptor beta chains from one sample in a study of T cells after yellow fever vaccination. TCRdb used MiXCR to reprocess the 5' RACE reads, holding one entry per CDR3 protein. The table has around 360,000 distinct CDR3 sequences, about 9.9% seen once. Material: PBMCs, obtained on the day of the first yellow fever vaccination. Receptor source: a man younger than 35 who received the YFV17D yellow fever vaccine. CDR3s include the opening cysteine and the closing phenylalanine or tryptophan. The order of the fields is J gene, V gene, clone size, D gene, CDR3 DNA, CDR3 protein. A D gene is named only where the DNA matches it firmly. Not every row has a clone size; where given, it reads once, few, many or a size class.

j_gene: TRBJ2-2
v_gene: TRBV11-1
abundance: few
d_gene: TRBD2
CDR3nt: TGTGCCAGCAGCCTGCTACGGACTAGCGGGGGACTACTGGGGGAGCTGTTTTTT
CDR3aa: CASSLLRTSGGLLGELFF

j_gene: TRBJ1-1
v_gene: TRBV3-1
abundance: -
d_gene: -
CDR3nt: TGTGCCAGCAGCCTCCGCCTGGGAACTGAAGCTTTCTTT
CDR3aa: CASSLRLGTEAFF

j_gene: TRBJ2-4
v_gene: TRBV4-1
abundance: -
d_gene: -
CDR3nt: TGCGCCAGCAGTCCCTATTGGGGTGGGGAAAACATTCAGTACTTC
CDR3aa: CASSPYWGGENIQYF

j_gene: TRBJ1-5
v_gene: TRBV7-2
abundance: few
d_gene: TRBD1
CDR3nt: TGTGCCAGCAGCTCTCGCGGACAGGGGGCCGATCAGCCCCAGCATTTT
CDR3aa: CASSSRGQGADQPQHF

j_gene: TRBJ1-1
v_gene: TRBV29-1
abundance: few
d_gene: -
CDR3nt: TGCAGCGCCCTTACGTGGGGCACTGAAGCTTTCTTT
CDR3aa: CSALTWGTEAFF

j_gene: TRBJ1-5
v_gene: TRBV10-2
abundance: few
d_gene: -
CDR3nt: TGCGCCAGCAGTGACCGCAGGCAGCCCCAGCATTTT
CDR3aa: CASSDRRQPQHF

j_gene: TRBJ2-1
v_gene: TRBV7-2
abundance: -
d_gene: -
CDR3nt: TGTGCCAGCAGCTTAGAGGGATCATTCTCCTACAATGAGCAGTTCTTC
CDR3aa: CASSLEGSFSYNEQFF

j_gene: TRBJ2-5
v_gene: TRBV10-3
abundance: few
d_gene: -
CDR3nt: TGTGCCATCAGTGAGTCTGGTACAGGCAGGGAGACCCAGTACTTC
CDR3aa: CAISESGTGRETQYF

j_gene: TRBJ2-7
v_gene: TRBV7-8
abundance: few
d_gene: -
CDR3nt: TGTGCCAGCAGCTTACTTGTCTACGAGCAGTACTTC
CDR3aa: CASSLLVYEQYF

j_gene: TRBJ2-5
v_gene: TRBV6-1
abundance: -
d_gene: TRBD2
CDR3nt: TGTGCCAGCAGTGGCCTAGCGGGGGAGACCCAGTACTTC
CDR3aa: CASSGLAGETQYF

j_gene: TRBJ1-2
v_gene: TRBV6-2/TRBV6-3
abundance: -
d_gene: TRBD1
CDR3nt: TGTGCCAGCAGTATGGGACAGTATGGCTACACCTTC
CDR3aa: CASSMGQYGYTF

j_gene: TRBJ2-3
v_gene: TRBV5-4
abundance: few
d_gene: -
CDR3nt: TGTGCCAGCAGCTCCGCACAGGGTTCCACAGATACGCAGTATTTT
CDR3aa: CASSSAQGSTDTQYF

j_gene: TRBJ2-3
v_gene: TRBV12-3/TRBV12-4
abundance: few
d_gene: TRBD2
CDR3nt: TGTGCCACTAAGCGGGGTAGCACAGATACGCAGTATTTT
CDR3aa: CATKRGSTDTQYF

j_gene: TRBJ1-1
v_gene: TRBV4-3
abundance: -
d_gene: -
CDR3nt: TGCGCCAGCAGCCAAGAATCCAGGCCCGCTGAAGCTTTCTTT
CDR3aa: CASSQESRPAEAFF

j_gene: TRBJ2-3
v_gene: TRBV11-1
abundance: many
d_gene: TRBD2
CDR3nt: TGTGCCAGCAGCTCAGGGCCCGGGACTAGCGGCACAGATACGCAGTATTTT
CDR3aa: CASSSGPGTSGTDTQYF

j_gene: TRBJ2-2
v_gene: TRBV5-4
abundance: -
d_gene: -
CDR3nt: TGTGCCAGCAGCGCCCGTCGGGCGAACACCGGGGAGCTGTTTTTT
CDR3aa: CASSARRANTGELFF

j_gene: TRBJ1-1
v_gene: TRBV10-2
abundance: -
d_gene: -
CDR3nt: TGCGCCAGCAGTTCCACGACCCAGAACACTGAAGCTTTCTTT
CDR3aa: CASSSTTQNTEAFF

j_gene: TRBJ2-1
v_gene: TRBV6-5
abundance: -
d_gene: -
CDR3nt: TGTGCCAGCAGTTACAGCCCCACGGGGTATGAGCAGTTCTTC
CDR3aa: CASSYSPTGYEQFF

j_gene: TRBJ2-3
v_gene: TRBV12-3/TRBV12-4
abundance: -
d_gene: TRBD2
CDR3nt: TGTGCCAGCAGTACCGCCGGGGGGAGCACAGATACGCAGTATTTT
CDR3aa: CASSTAGGSTDTQYF

j_gene: TRBJ2-5
v_gene: TRBV15
abundance: few
d_gene: TRBD1
CDR3nt: TGTGCCACCAGCAGGGACAGGTTCGGAGAGACCCAGTACTTC
CDR3aa: CATSRDRFGETQYF

j_gene: TRBJ1-5
v_gene: TRBV7-9
abundance: few
d_gene: -
CDR3nt: TGTGCCAGCAGCTTGTCTGACACCAATCAGCCCCAGCATTTT
CDR3aa: CASSLSDTNQPQHF

j_gene: TRBJ2-1
v_gene: TRBV20-1
abundance: -
d_gene: TRBD1
CDR3nt: TGCAGTGCTCCTACCGGACAGGGGGGTCACAATGAGCAGTTCTTC
CDR3aa: CSAPTGQGGHNEQFF

j_gene: TRBJ2-1
v_gene: TRBV7-9
abundance: -
d_gene: TRBD2
CDR3nt: TGTGCCAGCAGTAGGACTAGCGGGGAGCAGTTCTTC
CDR3aa: CASSRTSGEQFF

j_gene: TRBJ2-1
v_gene: TRBV30
abundance: few
d_gene: -
CDR3nt: TGTGGGGGGAGCAGGCCCGACGATGAGCAGTTCTTC
CDR3aa: CGGSRPDDEQFF